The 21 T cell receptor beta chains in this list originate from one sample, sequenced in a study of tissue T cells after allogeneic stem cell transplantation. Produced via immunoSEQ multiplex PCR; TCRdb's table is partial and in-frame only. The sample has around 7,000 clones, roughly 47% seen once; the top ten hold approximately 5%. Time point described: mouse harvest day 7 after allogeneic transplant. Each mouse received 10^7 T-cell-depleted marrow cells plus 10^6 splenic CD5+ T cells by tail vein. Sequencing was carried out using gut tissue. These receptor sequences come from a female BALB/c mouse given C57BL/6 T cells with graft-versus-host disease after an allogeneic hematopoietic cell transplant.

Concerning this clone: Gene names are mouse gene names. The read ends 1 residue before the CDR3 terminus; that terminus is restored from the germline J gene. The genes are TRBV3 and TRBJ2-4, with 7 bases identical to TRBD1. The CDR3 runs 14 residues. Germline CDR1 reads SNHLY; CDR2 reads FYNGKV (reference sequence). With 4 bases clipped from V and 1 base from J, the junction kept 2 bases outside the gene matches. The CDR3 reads CASSSGQGQNTLYF. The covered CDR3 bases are TGTGCCAGCAGCTCCGGACAGGGTCAAAACACCTTGTAC.

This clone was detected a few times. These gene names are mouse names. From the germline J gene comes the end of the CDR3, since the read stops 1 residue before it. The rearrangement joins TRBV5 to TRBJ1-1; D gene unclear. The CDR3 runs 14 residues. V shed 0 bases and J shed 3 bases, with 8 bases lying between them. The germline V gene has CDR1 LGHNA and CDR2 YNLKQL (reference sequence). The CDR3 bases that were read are TGTGCCAGCAGCCAAGACAGTGGAGACACAGAAGTCTTC. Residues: CASSQDSGDTEVF. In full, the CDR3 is CASSQDSGDTEVFF.

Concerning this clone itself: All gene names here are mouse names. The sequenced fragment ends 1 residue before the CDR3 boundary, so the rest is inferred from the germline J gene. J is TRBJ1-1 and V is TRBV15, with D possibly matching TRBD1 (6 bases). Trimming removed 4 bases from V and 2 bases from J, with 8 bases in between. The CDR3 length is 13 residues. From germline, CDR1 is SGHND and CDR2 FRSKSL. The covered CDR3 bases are TGTGCCAGCAGTTCCGGGGGCAACACAGAAGTCTTC. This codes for CASSSGGNTEVF. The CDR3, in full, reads CASSSGGNTEVFF.

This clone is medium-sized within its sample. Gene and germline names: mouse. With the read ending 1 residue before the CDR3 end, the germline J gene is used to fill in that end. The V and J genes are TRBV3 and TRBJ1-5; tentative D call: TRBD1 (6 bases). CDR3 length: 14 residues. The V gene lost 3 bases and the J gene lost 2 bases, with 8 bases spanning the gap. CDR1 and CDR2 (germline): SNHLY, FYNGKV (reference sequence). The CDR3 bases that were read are TGTGCCAGCAGCTTCGGACAGTACAACCAGGCTCCGCTT. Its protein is CASSFGQYNQAPL. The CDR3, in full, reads CASSFGQYNQAPLF.

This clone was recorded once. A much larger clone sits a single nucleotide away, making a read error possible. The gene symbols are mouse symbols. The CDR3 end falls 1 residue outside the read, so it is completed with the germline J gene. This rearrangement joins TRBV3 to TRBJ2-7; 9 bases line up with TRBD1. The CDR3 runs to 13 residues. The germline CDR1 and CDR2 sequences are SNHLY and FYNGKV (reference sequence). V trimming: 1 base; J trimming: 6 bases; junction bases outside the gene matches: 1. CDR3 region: CASSLGDRAEQYF. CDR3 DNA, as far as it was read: TGTGCCAGCAGCTTAGGGGACAGGGCTGAACAGTAC.

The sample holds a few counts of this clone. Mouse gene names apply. The CDR3 loop is CASSLNGAEQFF. The sequenced CDR3 bases are TGTGCCAGCAGCTTAAACGGGGCTGAGCAGTTC. This chain links TRBV3 with TRBJ2-1, with D unclear. The read ends 1 residue shy of where the CDR3 ends; the end is completed using the germline J gene. Germline V gives CDR1 SNHLY, CDR2 FYNGKV (reference sequence). V was cut by 2 bases and J by 7 bases, with 6 bases left in between. The CDR3 has 12 residues.

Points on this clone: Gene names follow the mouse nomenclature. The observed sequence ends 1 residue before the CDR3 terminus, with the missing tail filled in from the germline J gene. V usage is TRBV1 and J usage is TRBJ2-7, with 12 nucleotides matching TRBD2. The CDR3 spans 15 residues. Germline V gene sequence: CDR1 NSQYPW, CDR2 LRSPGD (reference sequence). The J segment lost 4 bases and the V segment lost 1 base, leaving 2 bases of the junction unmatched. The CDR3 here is CTCSAVGTGGYEQYF. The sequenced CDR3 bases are TGCACCTGCAGTGCAGTCGGGACTGGGGGGTATGAACAGTAC.

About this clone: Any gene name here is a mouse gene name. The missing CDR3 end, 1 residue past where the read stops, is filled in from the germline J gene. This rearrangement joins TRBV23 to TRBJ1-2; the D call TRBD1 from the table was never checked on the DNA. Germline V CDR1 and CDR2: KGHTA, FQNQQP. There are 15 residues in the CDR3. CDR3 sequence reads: CSSSQRDRGNSDYTF. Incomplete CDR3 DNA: TGCTCCAGCAGTCAACGGGACAGGGGAAACTCCGACTACACC.

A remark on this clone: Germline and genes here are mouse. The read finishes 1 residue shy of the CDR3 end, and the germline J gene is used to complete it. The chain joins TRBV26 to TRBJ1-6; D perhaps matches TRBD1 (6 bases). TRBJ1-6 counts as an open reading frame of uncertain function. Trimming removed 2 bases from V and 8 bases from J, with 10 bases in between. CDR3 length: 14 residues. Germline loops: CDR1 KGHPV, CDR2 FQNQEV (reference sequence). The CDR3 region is CASSLAGADSPLYF. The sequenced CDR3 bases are TGTGCCAGCAGTCTGGCAGGGGCGGATTCGCCCCTCTAC.

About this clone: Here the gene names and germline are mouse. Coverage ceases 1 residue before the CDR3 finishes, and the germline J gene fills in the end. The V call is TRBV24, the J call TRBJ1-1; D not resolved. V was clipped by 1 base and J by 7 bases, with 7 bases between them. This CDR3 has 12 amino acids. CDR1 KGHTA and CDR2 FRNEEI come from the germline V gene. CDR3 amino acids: CASSLSRLEVFF. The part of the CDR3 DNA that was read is TGTGCCAGCAGTCTGTCCAGGTTAGAAGTCTTC.

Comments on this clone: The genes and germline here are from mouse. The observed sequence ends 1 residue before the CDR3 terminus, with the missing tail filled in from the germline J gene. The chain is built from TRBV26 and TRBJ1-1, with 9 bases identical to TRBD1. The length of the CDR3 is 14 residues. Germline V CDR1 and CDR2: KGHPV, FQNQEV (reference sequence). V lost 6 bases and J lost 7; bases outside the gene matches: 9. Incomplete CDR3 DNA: TGTGCCAGCAGCTCCGGGACAGGGACGGTAGAAGTCTTC. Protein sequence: CASSSGTGTVEVF. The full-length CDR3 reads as CASSSGTGTVEVFF. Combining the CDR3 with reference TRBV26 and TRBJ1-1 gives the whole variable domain NSKVIQTPRYLVKGQGQKAKMRCIPEKGHPVVFWYQQNKNNEFKFLINFQNQEVLQQIDMTEKRFSAECPSNSPCSLEIQSSEAGDSALYLCASSSGTGTVEVFFGKGTRLTVV.

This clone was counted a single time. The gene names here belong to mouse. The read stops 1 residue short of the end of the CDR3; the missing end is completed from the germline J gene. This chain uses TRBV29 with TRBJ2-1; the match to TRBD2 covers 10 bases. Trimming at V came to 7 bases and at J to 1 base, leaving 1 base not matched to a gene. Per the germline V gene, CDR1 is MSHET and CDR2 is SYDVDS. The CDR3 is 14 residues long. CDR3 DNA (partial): TGTGCTAGCAAGGACTGGGGGAACTATGCTGAGCAGTTC. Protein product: CASKDWGNYAEQF. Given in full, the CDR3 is CASKDWGNYAEQFF.

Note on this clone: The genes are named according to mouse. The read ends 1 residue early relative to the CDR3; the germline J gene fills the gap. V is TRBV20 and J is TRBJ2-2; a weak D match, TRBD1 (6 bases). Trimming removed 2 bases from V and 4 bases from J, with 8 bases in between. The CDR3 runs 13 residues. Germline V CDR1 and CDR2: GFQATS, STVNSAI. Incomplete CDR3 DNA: TGTGGTGCTAGGCAGGGGAGCACCGGGCAGCTCTAC. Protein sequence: CGARQGSTGQLY. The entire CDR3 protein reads CGARQGSTGQLYF. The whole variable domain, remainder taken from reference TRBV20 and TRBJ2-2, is GALVYQYPRRTICKSGTSMRMECQAVGFQATSVAWYRQSPQKTFELIALSTVNSAIKYEQNFTQEKFPISHPNLSFSSMTVLNAYLEDRGLYLCGARQGSTGQLYFGEGSKLTVL.

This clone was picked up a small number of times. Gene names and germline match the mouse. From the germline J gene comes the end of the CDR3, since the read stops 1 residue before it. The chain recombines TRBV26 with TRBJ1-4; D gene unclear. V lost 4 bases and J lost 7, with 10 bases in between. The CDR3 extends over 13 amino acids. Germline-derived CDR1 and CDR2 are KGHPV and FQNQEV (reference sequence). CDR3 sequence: CASSRRESERLFF. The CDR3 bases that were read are TGTGCCAGCAGTCGGAGGGAGAGCGAAAGATTATTT.

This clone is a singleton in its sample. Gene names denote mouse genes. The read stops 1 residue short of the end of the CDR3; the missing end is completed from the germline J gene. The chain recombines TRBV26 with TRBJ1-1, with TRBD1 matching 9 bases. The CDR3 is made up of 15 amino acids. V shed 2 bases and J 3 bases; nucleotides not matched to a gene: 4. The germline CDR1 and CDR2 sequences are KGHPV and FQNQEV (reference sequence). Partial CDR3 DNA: TGTGCCAGCAGTCTGCACAGGGGGCCCGACACAGAAGTCTTC. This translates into CASSLHRGPDTEVF. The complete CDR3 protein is CASSLHRGPDTEVFF.

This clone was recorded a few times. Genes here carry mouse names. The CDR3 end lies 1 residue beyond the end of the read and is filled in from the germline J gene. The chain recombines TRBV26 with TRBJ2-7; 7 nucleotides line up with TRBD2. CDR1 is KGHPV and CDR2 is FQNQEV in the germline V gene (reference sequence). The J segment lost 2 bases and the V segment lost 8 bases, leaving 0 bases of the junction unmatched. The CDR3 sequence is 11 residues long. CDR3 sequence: CASLGAYEQYF. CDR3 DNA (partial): TGTGCCAGCCTGGGGGCCTATGAACAGTAC.

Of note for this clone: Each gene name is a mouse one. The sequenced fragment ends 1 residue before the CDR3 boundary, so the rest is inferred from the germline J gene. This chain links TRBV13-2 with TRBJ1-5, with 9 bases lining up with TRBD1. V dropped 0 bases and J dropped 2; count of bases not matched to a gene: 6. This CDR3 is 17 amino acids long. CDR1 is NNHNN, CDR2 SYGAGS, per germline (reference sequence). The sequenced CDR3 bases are TGTGCCAGCGGTGATGCTCGGACAGGGGTCGACAACCAGGCTCCGCTT. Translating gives CASGDARTGVDNQAPL. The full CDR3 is CASGDARTGVDNQAPLF.

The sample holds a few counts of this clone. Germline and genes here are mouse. Incomplete CDR3 DNA: TGTGCCAGCAGTCTGCTGGGGAGGTATAACTATGCTGAGCAGTTC. Its translation: CASSLLGRYNYAEQF. The whole CDR3 region reads CASSLLGRYNYAEQFF. This chain connects TRBV26 to TRBJ2-1; weak D call: TRBD2 (6 bases). The read ends 1 residue early relative to the CDR3; the germline J gene fills the gap. CDR1 is KGHPV, CDR2 FQNQEV, per germline (reference sequence). Trimming cost V 2 bases and J 0 bases, with 11 bases left between them. The CDR3 has 16 amino acids.

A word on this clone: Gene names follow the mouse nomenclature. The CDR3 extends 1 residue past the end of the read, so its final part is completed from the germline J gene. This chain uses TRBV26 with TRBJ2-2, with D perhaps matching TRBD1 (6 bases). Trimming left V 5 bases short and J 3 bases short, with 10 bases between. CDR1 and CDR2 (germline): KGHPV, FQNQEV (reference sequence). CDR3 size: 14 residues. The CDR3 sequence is CASSYRADTGQLYF. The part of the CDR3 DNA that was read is TGTGCCAGCAGTTACAGGGCGGACACCGGGCAGCTCTAC.

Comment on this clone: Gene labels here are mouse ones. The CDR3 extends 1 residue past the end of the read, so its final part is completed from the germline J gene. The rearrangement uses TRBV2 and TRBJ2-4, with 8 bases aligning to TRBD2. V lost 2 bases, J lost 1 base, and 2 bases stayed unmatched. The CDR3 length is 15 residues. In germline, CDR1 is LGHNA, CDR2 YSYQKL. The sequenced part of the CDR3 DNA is TGTGCCAGCAGCCAACAGACTGGGGGTCAAAACACCTTGTAC. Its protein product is CASSQQTGGQNTLY. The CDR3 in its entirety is CASSQQTGGQNTLYF.

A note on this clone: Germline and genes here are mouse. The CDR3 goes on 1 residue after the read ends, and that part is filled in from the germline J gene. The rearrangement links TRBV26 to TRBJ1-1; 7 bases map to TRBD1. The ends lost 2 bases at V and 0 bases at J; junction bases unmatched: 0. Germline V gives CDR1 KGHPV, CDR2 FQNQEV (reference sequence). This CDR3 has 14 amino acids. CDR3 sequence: CASSLGTANTEVFF. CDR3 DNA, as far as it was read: TGTGCCAGCAGTCTGGGGACAGCAAACACAGAAGTCTTC.